This TCR beta chain was identified in a study of healthy donors' naive CD4 and CD8 T cells (dated by TCRdb to between 2014 and 2017). About the study as a whole: The donors were selected to cover three age groups of six people each (20-25, 40-50 and 60-70 years), had a mean age of about 47, and were half female. Peripheral blood mononuclear cells were obtained from 18 unrelated, healthy individuals. The study sequenced rearranged TCR alpha and beta chains from naive CD4+ and CD8+ T cells to test how TCR variation relates to lineage commitment. The donors were HLA-typed by sequencing at HLA-A, -B, -C, -DRB1, -DQB1 and -DPB1, using the SBTexcellerator protocol, an ABI3130xl analyzer and SBTengine software. For TCR alpha, a new primer set was designed to cover all functional IMGT alpha gene variants, and the remainder of the protocol was kept the same as the beta-chain workflow.

The investigation overall reported the following: Most V and J gene segments were reportedly biased between naive CD4+ and CD8+ cells, consistently across donors and independent of HLA genotype. The study did not directly address whether homeostatic proliferation of naive T cells might have biased the repertoire. In both chains, CD4+ lineage was associated with a positively charged CDR3, and CD8+ lineage was associated with a negatively charged CDR3. Because alpha and beta chains were sequenced in bulk and could not be paired, combined chain effects were not evaluated. Taken together, V genes, J genes and CDR3 charge appeared to account for around 13% of the variance in CD4/CD8 propensity, mostly acting in an additive way.

Cells with a CD4+CD8-CD45RO-CD45RA+ profile were isolated by FACS and defined as naive CD4+ T cells, and those with a CD8+CD4-CD45RA+CD27bright profile were defined as naive CD8+ T cells. Antibodies against CD4 (RPA-T4), CD8 (SK1), CD27 (O323), CD45RA (HI100) and CD45RO (UCHL1) were used for sorting. As to this clonotype: Its antigen is still unknown. No much larger clone exists at a distance of one base, and base qualities are not known.

Sequencing instrument: 454 GS FLX Titanium. TCR libraries were built from around 500 ng of total RNA with a previously published linear amplification protocol. The sequencing itself ran on the Roche/454 Genome Sequencer using Titanium chemistry. The original methods were these. From 4 to 6 of the healthy donors, a total of under 90,000 rearranged TCR alpha transcripts were sequenced. Unique TCR clonotypes were defined by the CDR3 junction under IMGT nomenclature, and duplicate transcripts were removed. In R 2.13.0, logistic regression modeled CD4 versus CD8 status on V and J genes, adjusting for donor effects, with Bonferroni correction for multiple testing. TCRdb trimmed public reads at Q25 via fastp, called clones via MiXCR and kept in-frame beta chains. Each record represents a unique CDR3 protein, reported with the most common genes and DNA among its rows. TCRdb, rather than the study authors, made the V and J calls. For this sample there are approximately 180,000 distinct CDR3 sequences; nearly 75% appear just once. The top ten clonotypes cover about 2.4% of the sample.

The CDR3, cysteine through phenylalanine, is 15 amino acids long. The retained sequence is limited to the CDR3, 45 bases, with the frame set at the first base. Taken from the germline V gene (reference sequence), the CDR1 and CDR2 loops are MNHEY and SMNVEV. V is shortened by 3 bases, J by 2 bases, and the region joining them spans 8 bases. The chain is made from TRBV27 and TRBJ2-6; TRBD1 is perhaps the D gene, given 5 matching bases. The receptor comes from a pool of human donors in good health; the sample pools cells from several healthy donors. The specimen was naive CD4+ and CD8+ T cells sorted from blood, pooled from several donors. The cell subset or site label of this sample denotes: FACS-sorted naive CD4+ (CD45RO-CD45RA+) and naive CD8+ (CD45RA+CD27bright) T cells. In nucleotides, the sequence is TGTGCCAGCAGTTTCGACAGTCCTGGGGCCAACGTCCTGACTTTC. Its product reads: CASSFDSPGANVLTF.